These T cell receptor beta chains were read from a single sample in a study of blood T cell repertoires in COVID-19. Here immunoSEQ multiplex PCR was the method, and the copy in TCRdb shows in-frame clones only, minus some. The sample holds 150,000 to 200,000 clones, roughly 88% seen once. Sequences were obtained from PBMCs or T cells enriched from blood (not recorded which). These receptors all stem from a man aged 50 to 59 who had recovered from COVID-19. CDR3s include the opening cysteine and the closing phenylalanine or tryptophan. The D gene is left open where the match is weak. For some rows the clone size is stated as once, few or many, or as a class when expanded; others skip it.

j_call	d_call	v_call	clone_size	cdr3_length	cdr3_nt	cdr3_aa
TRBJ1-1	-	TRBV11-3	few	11	TGTGCCAGCAGCAAGGGACAAGAAGCTTTCTTT	CASSKGQEAFF
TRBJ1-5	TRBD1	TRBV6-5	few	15	TGTGCCAGCAGTTACTCGGGACAGATCAATCAGCCCCAGCATTTT	CASSYSGQINQPQHF
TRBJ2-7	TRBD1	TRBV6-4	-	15	TGTGCCAGCAGATATCGGGACAGGGGCCTGGGTGAGCAGTACTTC	CASRYRDRGLGEQYF
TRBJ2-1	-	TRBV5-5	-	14	TGTGCCAGCAGCTTGGGAGGCCAACGATTAGAGCAGTTCTTC	CASSLGGQRLEQFF
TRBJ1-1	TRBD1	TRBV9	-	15	TGTGCCAGCAGCGTAGACGGGACAGGGAATACTGAAGCTTTCTTT	CASSVDGTGNTEAFF
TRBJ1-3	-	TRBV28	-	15	TGTGCCAGCAGTTTTCAGGGAGGCTCTGGAAACACCATATATTTT	CASSFQGGSGNTIYF
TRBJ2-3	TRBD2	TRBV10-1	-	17	TGCGCCAGCAGTGAGCGGGGTAGCGGGGCATTCACAGATACGCAGTATTTT	CASSERGSGAFTDTQYF
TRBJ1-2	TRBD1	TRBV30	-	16	TGTGCCTGGAGTGTACGGGACAGGGGACGGAACTATGGCTACACCTTC	CAWSVRDRGRNYGYTF
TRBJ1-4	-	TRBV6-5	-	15	TGTGCCAGCAGTCCCCAGGGCAGGGATAATGAAAAACTGTTTTTT	CASSPQGRDNEKLFF
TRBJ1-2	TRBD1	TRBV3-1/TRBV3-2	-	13	TGTGCCAGCAGCCCGACAGGGAACTATGGCTACACCTTC	CASSPTGNYGYTF
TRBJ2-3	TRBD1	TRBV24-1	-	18	TGTGCCACCAGTGACTCCGGACAGGGTCCTTTTTTGAGAGATACGCAGTATTTT	CATSDSGQGPFLRDTQYF
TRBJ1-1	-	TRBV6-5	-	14	TGTGCCAGCAGTCCGAGAGGGTTGGACACTGAAGCTTTCTTT	CASSPRGLDTEAFF
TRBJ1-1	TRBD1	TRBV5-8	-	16	TGTGCCAGCAGCTTCCGGGACAGGGGGGATCGCACTGAAGCTTTCTTT	CASSFRDRGDRTEAFF
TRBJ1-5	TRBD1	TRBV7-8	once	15	TGTGCCAGCAGCACCGACAGGGTGATCAATCAGCCCCAGCATTTT	CASSTDRVINQPQHF
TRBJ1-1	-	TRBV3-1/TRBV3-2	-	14	TGTGCCAGCAGCCAACAGGGCGGTCGGACTGAAGCTTTCTTT	CASSQQGGRTEAFF
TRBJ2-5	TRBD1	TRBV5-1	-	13	TGCGCCAGCAGCCGGGACAGGTTGGAGACCCAGTACTTC	CASSRDRLETQYF
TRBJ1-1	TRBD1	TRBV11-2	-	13	TGTGCCAGCAGCCCGAACCGGGACAGGGAGGCTTTCTTT	CASSPNRDREAFF
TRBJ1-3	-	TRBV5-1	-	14	TGCGCCAGCACCCCCCCAGGCAGGGCCGGCACCATATATTTT	CASTPPGRAGTIYF
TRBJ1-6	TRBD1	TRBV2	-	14	TGTGCCAGCAGCTCACAGGGGGTCGATTCACCCCTCCACTTT	CASSSQGVDSPLHF
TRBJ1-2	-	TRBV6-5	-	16	TGTGCCAGCAGTTACACTGTGACTATAGCTAACTATGGCTACACCTTC	CASSYTVTIANYGYTF
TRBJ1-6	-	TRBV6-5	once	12	TGTGCCAGCAGTCCCCTTTCTTCACCCCTCCACTTT	CASSPLSSPLHF
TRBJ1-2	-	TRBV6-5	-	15	TGTGCCAGCAGTTACTCGCCTGGTCAGCGCTATGGCTACACCTTC	CASSYSPGQRYGYTF
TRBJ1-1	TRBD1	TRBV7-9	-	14	TGTGCCAGCAGCCCTACAGGGGCGAGCACTGAAGCTTTCTTT	CASSPTGASTEAFF
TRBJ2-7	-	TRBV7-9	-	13	TGTGCCAGCAGCTCACCCAGGGGCCACGAGCAGTACTTC	CASSSPRGHEQYF
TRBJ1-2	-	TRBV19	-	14	TGTGCCAGTAGTATAGTTTCGGGGGACTATGGCTACACCTTC	CASSIVSGDYGYTF
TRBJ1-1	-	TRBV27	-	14	TGTGCCAGCCGGCGGGGGAGCCCGAACACTGAAGCTTTCTTT	CASRRGSPNTEAFF